These 3 T cell receptor beta chains were sequenced from one sample in a study of blood T cell repertoires in COVID-19. Method: immunoSEQ multiplex PCR; TCRdb's copy keeps in-frame clones and lacks some. The table records some 430,000 clones, roughly 88% of them present only once. The sample comprised PBMCs or T cells enriched from blood (not recorded which). The source is a young man who had recovered from COVID-19.

The CDR3 DNA is TGTGCCAGCAGTTTCAGGGGGGTCGAGACCCAGTACTTC. Protein sequence: CASSFRGVETQYF. The chain joins TRBV12-3 or TRBV12-4 to TRBJ2-5; the D gene is possibly TRBD1 (7 bases). The CDR3 has 13 residues. Trimming left V 3 bases short and J 5 bases short, with 10 bases between.

Concerning this clone: Within the sample, other DNA sequences also encode this same CDR3. This chain connects TRBV18 to TRBJ1-2; TRBD1 matches 7 bases. CDR1 is KGHSH and CDR2 is LQKENI in the germline V gene. Trimming removed 3 bases from V and 3 bases from J; junction bases left unmatched: 1. The CDR3 runs 13 residues. Here the CDR3 DNA reads TGTGCCAGCTCACCCGGACAGGACTATGGCTACACCTTC. Its protein is CASSPGQDYGYTF.

The chain couples TRBV12-5 to TRBJ1-1; TRBD1 matches 7 bases. The ends lost 6 bases at V and 1 base at J; junction bases unmatched: 8. The length of the CDR3 is 15 residues. Germline V gene sequence: CDR1 LGHNT, CDR2 FRNRAP. The CDR3 sequence is CASGPNRGQNTEAFF. The CDR3 nucleotides read TGTGCTAGTGGACCAAACAGGGGACAGAACACTGAAGCTTTCTTT.